Shown below are 26 T cell receptor beta chains from a single sample sequenced in a study of OX40 agonist ivuxolimab in advanced cancers. The library was built by means of the immunoSEQ multiplex PCR assay. Imported from immuneACCESS, the table was reduced by TCRdb to in-frame sequences with V and J called. These copies leave out some clones; in studies compared against another copy, an unresolved V gene accounts for under half, and the cause of the remainder is not known. A total of fewer than 20,000 clones appear in this sample, about 84% of them only once. The ten largest make up roughly 14% of the sample. Sequencing used CD4+ or CD8+ T cells sorted from blood, obtained in a trial of the OX40 agonist ivuxolimab. The origin of the receptors is an adult with an advanced solid tumor such as melanoma, head and neck, liver or kidney cancer.

This chain's CDR3 is CAWIGSHTSYNEQFF. Written as DNA, the CDR3 is TGTGCCTGGATTGGGTCTCATACCTCCTACAATGAGCAGTTCTTC. The rearrangement links TRBV30 to TRBJ2-1; no firm D call. The CDR3 runs to 15 residues. The ends were cut back, 4 bases at V and 0 bases at J, with 13 bases in the middle. Looked up from germline, CDR1 is GTSNPN and CDR2 is SVGIG (reference sequence).

The chain combines TRBV19 with TRBJ1-5; a weak D match, TRBD1 (6 bases). V gave up 6 bases and J gave up 3 bases, with 12 bases separating them. CDR1 and CDR2 (germline): LNHDA, SQIVND (reference sequence). The CDR3 has 14 residues. For the CDR3, the DNA is TGTGCCAGTAGAGCAGACAGGCACAATCAGCCCCAGCATTTT. It codes for CASRADRHNQPQHF.

There are a few counts of this clone. J is TRBJ1-6 and V is TRBV6-6; the match to TRBD1 covers 7 bases. Looked up from germline, CDR1 is MNHNY and CDR2 is SVGAGI (reference sequence). V was pared by 4 bases and J by 7 bases, with 4 bases of the junction left unmatched. This CDR3 comprises 14 residues. CDR3 amino acids: CASSSGQKNSPLHF. CDR3 nucleotides: TGTGCCAGCAGTTCGGGACAGAAGAATTCACCCCTCCACTTT.

CDR3 loop: CSAFPGRGAFF. The CDR3 DNA is TGCAGTGCCTTTCCGGGACGAGGGGCTTTCTTT. The J gene is TRBJ1-1, the V gene TRBV20-1; D perhaps matches TRBD1 (5 bases). The ends were cut back, 6 bases at V and 11 bases at J, with 16 bases in the middle. The CDR3 consists of 11 residues. Looked up from germline, CDR1 is DFQATT and CDR2 is SNEGSKA (reference sequence).

The rearrangement joins TRBV5-5 to TRBJ2-7; D is perhaps TRBD1 (6 bases). Germline V gene sequence: CDR1 SGHKS, CDR2 YYEKEE (reference sequence). The CDR3 contains 13 residues. V was cut by 2 bases and J by 3 bases, with 9 bases left in between. The CDR3 region has the DNA TGTGCCAGCAGCTTTACAGGGAGCTACGAGCAGTACTTC. Protein sequence: CASSFTGSYEQYF. Filled out from reference TRBV5-5 and TRBJ2-7, the complete variable domain reads DAGVTQSPTHLIKTRGQQVTLRCSPISGHKSVSWYQQVLGQGPQFIFQYYEKEERGRGNFPDRFSARQFPNYSSELNVNALLLGDSALYLCASSFTGSYEQYFGPGTRLTVT.

This clone ranks as medium-sized. This sequence joins TRBV7-3 and TRBJ2-1; no clear D gene. The CDR3 loop spans 16 amino acids. Trimming shortened V by 5 bases and J by 0 bases, and 14 bases separated the two germline ends. Germline CDR1 is SGHTA and CDR2 is FQGTGA. The CDR3 DNA follows: TGTGCCAGCAGCCCATCGGCGGAGAGCTCCTACAATGAGCAGTTCTTC. Translation: CASSPSAESSYNEQFF.

The chain links TRBV15 to TRBJ1-1; tentative D call: TRBD1 (6 bases). Between the trimmed V and J ends, which lost 3 bases and 1 base, there was a span of 6 bases. CDR3 length: 13 residues. In germline, CDR1 is LNHNV, CDR2 YYDKDF (reference sequence). CDR3 DNA sequence: TGTGCCACCAGCAGGACAGGGAACACTGAAGCTTTCTTT. The encoded protein is CATSRTGNTEAFF.

The chain carries TRBV27 and TRBJ1-5; no clear D. From germline, CDR1 is MNHEY and CDR2 SMNVEV (reference sequence). The CDR3 totals 19 residues. With 1 base removed from V and 0 bases from J, the gap between germline ends came to 19 bases. The CDR3 nucleotides read TGTGCCAGCAGTTTATATAGTAATGGTGCTCAGTATAGCAATCAGCCCCAGCATTTT. The encoded protein is CASSLYSNGAQYSNQPQHF.

This sequence joins TRBV27 and TRBJ2-3, with D unresolved. The germline V gene encodes CDR1 MNHEY and CDR2 SMNVEV (reference sequence). V was trimmed by 5 bases and J by 3 bases, leaving 9 bases between them. This CDR3 has 13 residues. The CDR3: CASSKLDTDTQYF. CDR3 DNA: TGTGCCAGCAGTAAATTGGATACAGATACGCAGTATTTT.

This rearrangement joins TRBV28 to TRBJ2-7; the match to TRBD1 covers 7 bases. The CDR3 extends over 16 amino acids. In germline, CDR1 is MDHEN, CDR2 SYDVKM. J was trimmed by 0 bases and V by 4 bases; bases with no gene match: 9. The CDR3 loop is CASSSGDSYLSYEQYF. CDR3 sequence (DNA): TGTGCCAGCAGTTCAGGGGACAGTTACCTCTCCTACGAGCAGTACTTC.

This clone has just a few counts. The chain carries TRBV10-1 and TRBJ2-7, with 10 positions matching TRBD2. With V trimmed by 5 bases and J by 2 bases, 6 bases remained unmatched. Germline V gene lookup returns CDR1 WNHNN and CDR2 SYGVQD (reference sequence). The CDR3 consists of 15 residues. The CDR3 protein is CASSTGLAVAYEQYF. The CDR3 DNA is TGCGCCAGCAGTACTGGACTAGCGGTTGCCTACGAGCAGTACTTC.

By its share, this clone is medium-sized. The rearrangement joins TRBV6-1 to TRBJ1-2; D gene ambiguous. V dropped 2 bases and J dropped 2 bases, with 6 bases sitting between them. CDR1 and CDR2 (germline): MNHNS, SASEGT. The CDR3 has 13 amino acids. The DNA of the CDR3 is TGTGCCAGCAGTGAACGTCCCAACTATGGCTACACCTTC. Its translation is CASSERPNYGYTF.

This chain uses TRBV9 with TRBJ1-5; D is uncertain. This CDR3 has 15 residues. The V end was cut by 0 bases, the J end by 3 bases, with 10 bases between. The V gene's germline CDR1 is SGDLS and CDR2 YYNGEE. The CDR3 reads CASSVAVYFNQPQHF. CDR3 coding DNA: TGTGCCAGCAGCGTAGCCGTTTACTTCAATCAGCCCCAGCATTTT.

This sequence joins TRBV6-1 and TRBJ2-7; D is ambiguous. Trimming cost V 5 bases and J 3 bases, with 5 bases left between them. Germline values: CDR1 MNHNS, CDR2 SASEGT. This CDR3 region has 11 residues. The DNA of the CDR3 is TGTGCCAGCAGTTCCTTCTACGAGCAGTACTTC. This gives the protein CASSSFYEQYF.

This rearrangement joins TRBV4-1 to TRBJ2-5, with 7 bases matching TRBD1. The V and J ends lost 0 bases and 6 bases, in that order; junction bases with no gene match: 13. CDR3 length: 17 amino acids. Germline CDR1 reads MGHRA; CDR2 reads YSYEKL. As DNA, the CDR3 is TGCGCCAGCAGCCAAGATCTTGGAACAGGGGATTGGAAGACCCAGTACTTC. Its protein is CASSQDLGTGDWKTQYF.

The J gene is TRBJ2-3, the V gene TRBV5-1; D perhaps matches TRBD2 (6 bases). The germline V gene encodes CDR1 SGHRS and CDR2 YFSETQ. The CDR3 runs 15 residues. Trimming shortened V by 0 bases and J by 2 bases, and 10 bases separated the two germline ends. The DNA for the CDR3 is TGCGCCAGCAGCTTGGTTGGGACTCACACAGATACGCAGTATTTT. Translating it yields CASSLVGTHTDTQYF.

The chain employs TRBV19 and TRBJ2-2; D not certain. V was shortened by 3 bases and J by 5 bases, with 7 bases between the two germline ends. Germline loops: CDR1 LNHDA, CDR2 SQIVND (reference sequence). The CDR3 consists of 13 residues. The CDR3, as DNA: TGTGCCAGTAGTATTGGTGGAACCGGGGAGCTGTTTTTT. The encoded protein is CASSIGGTGELFF.

The V call is TRBV7-2, the J call TRBJ1-2; the D gene is possibly TRBD1 (5 bases). The CDR3 has 17 residues. Germline V gene data show CDR1 as SGHTA and CDR2 as FQGNSA. Trimming stripped 1 base from V and 7 bases from J, with 22 bases between. DNA of the CDR3: TGTGCCAGCAGCTTAGACCGCCCAAGTGGGGCGCCGTCTGGCTACACCTTC. Protein sequence: CASSLDRPSGAPSGYTF.

The rearrangement joins TRBV10-3 to TRBJ2-3; a weak D match, TRBD2 (5 bases). Germline V gives CDR1 ENHRY, CDR2 SYGVKD. CDR3 length: 14 residues. Trimming cost V 4 bases and J 6 bases, with 14 bases left between them. This chain's CDR3 is CAISGDGVTDTQYF. The DNA for the CDR3 is TGTGCCATCAGTGGCGACGGGGTCACCGATACGCAGTATTTT.

J is TRBJ2-7 and V is TRBV9; the D is unclear. The CDR3 extends over 14 amino acids. Deletions cut 0 bases from V and 3 bases from J, with 10 bases between. Germline lookup yields CDR1 SGDLS and CDR2 YYNGEE. The CDR3, as DNA: TGTGCCAGCAGCGTAGATCTGGGCCGCTACGAGCAGTACTTC. Translated: CASSVDLGRYEQYF.

V is TRBV7-2 and J is TRBJ2-7, with D possibly matching TRBD2 (6 bases). In germline, CDR1 is SGHTA, CDR2 FQGNSA. This CDR3 is 14 amino acids long. Trimming took 5 bases from V and 3 from J, leaving 14 bases between them. This CDR3 reads CASSQQEGGYEQYF. The CDR3 nucleotides read TGTGCCAGCAGCCAGCAAGAGGGAGGCTACGAGCAGTACTTC. Together with reference TRBV7-2 and TRBJ2-7, the CDR3 gives the full variable domain: GAGVSQSPSNKVTEKGKDVELRCDPISGHTALYWYRQSLGQGLEFLIYFQGNSAPDKSGLPSDRFSAERTGGSVSTLTIQRTQQEDSAVYLCASSQQEGGYEQYFGPGTRLTVT.

The J gene is TRBJ1-3, the V gene TRBV6-6; no clear D. CDR3 length equals 13 residues. Trimming shortened V by 2 bases and J by 5 bases, and 7 bases separated the two germline ends. Germline V CDR1 and CDR2: MNHNY, SVGAGI (reference sequence). Here the CDR3 reads CASSYRPRNTIYF. The DNA for the CDR3 is TGTGCCAGCAGTTACCGTCCACGAAACACCATATATTTT.

This clone appeared a few times. This chain uses TRBV7-9 with TRBJ1-5; 7 bases fit TRBD1. This CDR3 region has 14 residues. The germline gives CDR1 SEHNR, CDR2 FQNEAQ (reference sequence). V lost 4 bases to trimming and J lost 9 bases; unmatched junction nucleotides: 9. In DNA, the CDR3 is TGTGCCAGCAGCTCCCTGACAGGGTATGGGCCCCAGCATTTT. Residues: CASSSLTGYGPQHF.

This rearrangement joins TRBV6-6 to TRBJ2-7; TRBD2 agrees at 14 bases. Trimming cost V 6 bases and J 4 bases; bases outside gene matches: 5. CDR1 MNHNY and CDR2 SVGAGI come from the germline V gene (reference sequence). The CDR3 covers 15 residues. The CDR3 loop is CASSLTSGRGYEQYF. CDR3 bases: TGTGCCAGCAGCCTGACTAGCGGGAGGGGGTACGAGCAGTACTTC.

This clone turned up a few times. The chain employs TRBV14 and TRBJ2-5; D not resolved. The germline V and J ends were trimmed by 1 base and 5 bases, with 14 bases remaining between them. The CDR3 is 15 residues long. Germline lookup yields CDR1 SGHDN and CDR2 FVKESK. The chain's CDR3 is CASSQGPQPGETQYF. CDR3 DNA sequence: TGTGCCAGCAGCCAAGGACCCCAGCCCGGGGAGACCCAGTACTTC.

This clone was recorded a few times. The rearrangement uses TRBV4-1 and TRBJ2-7, with D unclear. V lost 1 base and J lost 0, with 7 bases in between. Germline V gene lookup returns CDR1 MGHRA and CDR2 YSYEKL. This CDR3 spans 14 amino acids. The CDR3 bases are TGCGCCAGCAGCCAAGGCGGCAGCTCCTACGAGCAGTACTTC. It translates to CASSQGGSSYEQYF.